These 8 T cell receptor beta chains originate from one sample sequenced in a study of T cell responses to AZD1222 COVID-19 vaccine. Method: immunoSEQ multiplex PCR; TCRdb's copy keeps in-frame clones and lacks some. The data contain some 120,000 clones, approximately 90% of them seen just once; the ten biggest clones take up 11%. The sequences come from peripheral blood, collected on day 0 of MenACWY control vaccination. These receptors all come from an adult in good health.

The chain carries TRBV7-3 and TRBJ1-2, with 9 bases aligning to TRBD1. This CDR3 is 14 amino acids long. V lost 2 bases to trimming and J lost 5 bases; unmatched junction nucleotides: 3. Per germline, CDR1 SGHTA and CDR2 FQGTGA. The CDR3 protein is CASSLGTGNYGYTF. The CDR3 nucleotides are TGTGCCAGCAGCTTAGGGACAGGGAATTATGGCTACACCTTC.

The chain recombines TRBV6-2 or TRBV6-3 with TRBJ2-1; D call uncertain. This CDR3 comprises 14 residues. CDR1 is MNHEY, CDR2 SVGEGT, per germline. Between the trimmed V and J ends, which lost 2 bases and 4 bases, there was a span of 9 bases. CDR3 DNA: TGTGCCAGCAGTTACGTGCTAGATTACAATGAGCAGTTCTTC. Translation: CASSYVLDYNEQFF.

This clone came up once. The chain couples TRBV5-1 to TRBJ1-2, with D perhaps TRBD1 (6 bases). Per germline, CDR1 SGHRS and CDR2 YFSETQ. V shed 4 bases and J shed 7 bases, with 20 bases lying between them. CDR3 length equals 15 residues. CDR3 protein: CASSPENTGIGGYTF. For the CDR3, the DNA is TGCGCCAGCAGCCCCGAAAATACAGGGATCGGTGGCTACACCTTC.

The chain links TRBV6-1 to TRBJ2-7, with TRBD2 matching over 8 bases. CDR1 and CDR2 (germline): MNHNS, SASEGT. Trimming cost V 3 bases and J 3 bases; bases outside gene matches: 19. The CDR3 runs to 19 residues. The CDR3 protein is CASSDPWGVGRGLDYEQYF. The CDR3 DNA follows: TGTGCCAGCAGTGACCCCTGGGGCGTCGGCCGGGGACTAGACTACGAGCAGTACTTC.

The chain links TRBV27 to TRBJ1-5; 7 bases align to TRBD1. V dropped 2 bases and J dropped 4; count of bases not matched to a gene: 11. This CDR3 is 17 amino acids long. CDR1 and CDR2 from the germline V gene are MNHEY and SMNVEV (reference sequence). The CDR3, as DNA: TGTGCCAGCAGTTTAAGGGGGCAGAAAATAAAAAATCAGCCCCAGCATTTT. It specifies CASSLRGQKIKNQPQHF.

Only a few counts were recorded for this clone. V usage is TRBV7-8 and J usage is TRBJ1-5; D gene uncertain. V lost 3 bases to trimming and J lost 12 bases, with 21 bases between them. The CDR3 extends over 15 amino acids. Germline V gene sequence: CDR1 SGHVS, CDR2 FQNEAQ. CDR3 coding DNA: TGTGCCAGCAGCTTGGAACTTGTCCTGAACGGTCACCAGCATTTT. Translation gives CASSLELVLNGHQHF.

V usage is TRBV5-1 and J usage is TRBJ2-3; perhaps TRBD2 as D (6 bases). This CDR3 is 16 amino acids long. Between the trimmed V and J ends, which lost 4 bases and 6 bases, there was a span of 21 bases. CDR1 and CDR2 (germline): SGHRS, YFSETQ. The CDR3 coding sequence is TGCGCCAGCAGCCGAATCGGGACGGGGGTTGGGGATACGCAGTATTTT. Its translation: CASSRIGTGVGDTQYF.

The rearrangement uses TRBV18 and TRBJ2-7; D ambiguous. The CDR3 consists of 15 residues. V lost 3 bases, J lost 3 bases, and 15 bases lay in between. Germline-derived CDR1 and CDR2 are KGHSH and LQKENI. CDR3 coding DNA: TGTGCCAGCTCACCGTCACAAAACTCCGTCTACGAGCAGTACTTC. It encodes CASSPSQNSVYEQYF.